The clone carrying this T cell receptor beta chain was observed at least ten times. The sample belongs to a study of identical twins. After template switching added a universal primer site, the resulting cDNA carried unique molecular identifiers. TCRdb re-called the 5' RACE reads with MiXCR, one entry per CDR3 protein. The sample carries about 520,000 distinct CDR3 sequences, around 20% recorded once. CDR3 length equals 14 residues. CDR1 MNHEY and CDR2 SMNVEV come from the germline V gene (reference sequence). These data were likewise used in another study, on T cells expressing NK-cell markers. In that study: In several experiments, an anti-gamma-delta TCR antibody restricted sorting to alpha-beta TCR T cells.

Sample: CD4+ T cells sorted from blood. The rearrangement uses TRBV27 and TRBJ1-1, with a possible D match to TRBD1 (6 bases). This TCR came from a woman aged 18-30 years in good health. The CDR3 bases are TGTGCGACCAACCGGCAGGGGCCAAACACTGAAGCTTTCTTT. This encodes CATNRQGPNTEAFF.